These T cell receptor beta chains were read from a single sample in a study of T cell responses to AZD1222 COVID-19 vaccine. Clones were read by immunoSEQ multiplex PCR, and TCRdb kept only the in-frame ones, dropping some. The top ten clones hold around 7% of a sample with some 120,000 clones, around 94% of them seen once. Sequences were derived from peripheral blood, sampled on day 0 of AZD1222 vaccination. Receptors were obtained from an adult in good health. Both conserved end residues are part of each CDR3. D genes are given only for firm matches. A row's size may be missing; if present it is once, few, many or a size class.

abundance	v_gene	j_gene	d_gene	CDR3aa	CDR3nt
once	TRBV5-8	TRBJ2-3	.	CASSLQGGADTQYF	TGTGCCAGCAGCCTACAGGGTGGGGCAGATACGCAGTATTTT
.	TRBV30	TRBJ1-2	.	CAWSVLRANYGYTF	TGTGCCTGGAGTGTATTGAGGGCGAACTATGGCTACACCTTC
.	TRBV28	TRBJ1-1	.	CASRDTLNTEAFF	TGTGCCAGCAGGGACACCTTGAACACTGAAGCTTTCTTT
.	TRBV7-8	TRBJ2-7	.	CASSDLRDGYEQYF	TGTGCCAGCAGCGATCTCCGGGACGGCTACGAGCAGTACTTC
.	TRBV2	TRBJ2-2	TRBD2	CASQNSGTTGELFF	TGTGCCAGCCAGAATAGCGGGACCACCGGGGAGCTGTTTTTT
once	TRBV10-1	TRBJ1-1	.	CASSETRVTEAFF	TGCGCCAGCAGTGAAACCAGGGTCACTGAAGCTTTCTTT
.	TRBV13	TRBJ1-2	.	CASSLGVGYTF	TGTGCCAGCAGCCTTGGGGTTGGCTACACCTTC
.	TRBV5-4	TRBJ1-1	.	CASSYAVSANTEAFF	TGTGCCAGCAGCTATGCAGTATCAGCGAACACTGAAGCTTTCTTT
once	TRBV12-3/TRBV12-4	TRBJ1-1	.	CASSQRQAKAFF	TGTGCCAGCAGCCAAAGACAGGCCAAAGCTTTCTTT
.	TRBV6-2/TRBV6-3	TRBJ2-7	.	CASSRPEVDLASYEQYF	TGTGCCAGCAGCCGCCCGGAGGTTGACCTGGCCTCCTACGAGCAGTACTTC
.	TRBV19	TRBJ1-3	.	CASTGRGMSSGNTIYF	TGTGCCAGCACCGGGAGGGGAATGAGCTCTGGAAACACCATATATTTT
.	TRBV5-4	TRBJ1-2	.	CASSPGRDHLNYGYTF	TGTGCCAGCAGCCCCGGACGGGACCATCTTAACTATGGCTACACCTTC
.	TRBV7-9	TRBJ2-7	.	CASSFVGTSYEQYF	TGTGCCAGCAGCTTCGTAGGGACCAGCTACGAGCAGTACTTC
.	TRBV7-3	TRBJ1-1	TRBD1	CASSSQGAGTEAFF	TGTGCCAGCAGCTCGCAGGGGGCGGGCACTGAAGCTTTCTTT
.	TRBV7-9	TRBJ2-1	.	CASSQSSLSYNEQFF	TGTGCCAGCTCCCAAAGTTCCCTCTCCTACAATGAGCAGTTCTTC
once	TRBV27	TRBJ2-7	.	CASAPTVSRGSYEQYF	TGTGCCAGCGCGCCTACTGTGAGCAGGGGCTCCTACGAGCAGTACTTC
.	TRBV7-9	TRBJ1-1	.	CASSRDQMGADAFF	TGTGCCAGCAGCCGAGATCAAATGGGGGCCGACGCTTTCTTT
.	TRBV19	TRBJ1-2	.	CASSMVDYGYTF	TGTGCCAGTAGTATGGTTGATTATGGCTACACCTTC
few	TRBV2	TRBJ1-1	.	CASSSLGQAAAFF	TGTGCCAGCAGTTCCCTTGGACAAGCGGCGGCTTTCTTT
.	TRBV2	TRBJ2-5	TRBD1	CASRGTGEWETQYF	TGTGCCAGCAGGGGGACAGGGGAGTGGGAGACCCAGTACTTC
.	TRBV7-8	TRBJ2-7	.	CASSFLTQFYEQYF	TGTGCCAGCAGCTTTTTGACACAGTTCTACGAGCAGTACTTC
.	TRBV3-1/TRBV3-2	TRBJ1-1	.	CASSQAADKNTEAFF	TGTGCCAGCAGCCAAGCCGCTGACAAGAACACTGAAGCTTTCTTT
.	TRBV27	TRBJ2-1	TRBD2	CASSPWTSGAYNEQFF	TGTGCCAGCTCCCCCTGGACTAGCGGAGCCTACAATGAGCAGTTCTTC
.	TRBV5-4	TRBJ2-6	TRBD1	CASSSGQGLGGANVLTF	TGTGCCAGCAGCTCCGGACAGGGTCTAGGGGGGGCCAACGTCCTGACTTTC
.	TRBV6-5	TRBJ1-4	.	CASSYSLYGGLFF	TGTGCCAGCAGTTACTCGCTGTACGGCGGACTGTTTTTT
once	TRBV6-5	TRBJ1-1	.	CASSFRRGATEAFF	TGTGCCAGCAGTTTCCGACGGGGAGCCACTGAAGCTTTCTTT
.	TRBV6-5	TRBJ2-1	.	CASSPGLQPNEQFF	TGTGCCAGCAGTCCGGGACTCCAGCCCAATGAGCAGTTCTTC
.	TRBV29-1	TRBJ2-1	.	CSVEPRESPNEQFF	TGCAGCGTTGAACCCAGGGAGAGCCCCAATGAGCAGTTCTTC
.	TRBV6-2/TRBV6-3	TRBJ1-1	.	CASSYSTVNTEAFF	TGTGCCAGCAGTTACTCGACAGTGAACACTGAAGCTTTCTTT
.	TRBV5-1	TRBJ1-1	TRBD1	CASTIMTGPNTEAFF	TGCGCCAGCACCATTATGACAGGGCCGAACACTGAAGCTTTCTTT
.	TRBV9	TRBJ1-1	.	CASSVLSGGTNTEAFF	TGTGCCAGCAGCGTACTTTCGGGAGGGACGAACACTGAAGCTTTCTTT
.	TRBV19	TRBJ1-2	.	CASSAWTRLDTYGYTF	TGTGCCAGTAGTGCCTGGACACGACTAGATACCTATGGCTACACCTTC
.	TRBV2	TRBJ2-7	.	CASFIGTSSYEQYF	TGTGCCAGCTTTATCGGGACATCCTCCTACGAGCAGTACTTC
.	TRBV6-5	TRBJ1-4	.	CASSSFGEKLFF	TGTGCCAGCAGTTCCTTCGGGGAAAAACTGTTTTTT
few	TRBV6-4	TRBJ2-2	TRBD1	CASSEVILWDRGHGELFF	TGTGCCAGCAGTGAAGTGATCCTTTGGGACAGGGGGCACGGGGAGCTGTTTTTT
.	TRBV28	TRBJ1-5	.	CASSGLDSNQPQHF	TGTGCCAGCAGTGGACTCGATAGCAATCAGCCCCAGCATTTT
.	TRBV15	TRBJ2-1	TRBD2	CATSRDRGTSGRAPGWNEQFF	TGTGCCACCAGCAGAGATCGGGGGACTAGCGGGAGGGCCCCTGGCTGGAATGAGCAGTTCTTC
.	TRBV9	TRBJ1-5	.	CASSKGTNQPQHF	TGTGCCAGCTCGAAGGGAACCAATCAGCCCCAGCATTTT
.	TRBV19	TRBJ1-2	TRBD1	CASSFKNRDRAYYGYTF	TGTGCCAGTAGTTTTAAAAACCGGGACAGGGCTTACTATGGCTACACCTTC
.	TRBV11-2	TRBJ2-1	.	CASSPWGGNNEQFF	TGTGCCAGCAGCCCATGGGGCGGCAACAATGAGCAGTTCTTC
.	TRBV10-2	TRBJ1-2	TRBD1	CASSESGGGDYGYTF	TGCGCCAGCAGTGAGTCGGGAGGGGGCGACTATGGCTACACCTTC